The 30 T cell receptor beta chains below were found in one sample sequenced in a study of blood T cells in healthy people across ages. For the second PCR, which ran for about 6 to 11 cycles, a sample-barcoded 5' primer and a J-beta primer mix were used. TCRdb re-called the 5' RACE reads through MiXCR, storing one row per CDR3 protein. This sample has approximately 800,000 distinct CDR3 sequences; 35% to 50% occur once, and the top ten carry 15% to 20%. Sequencing was carried out using blood. These receptors all come from a man at least 80 years old in good health.

This chain uses TRBV7-8 with TRBJ1-2; possible D gene TRBD1, 6 bases. The V gene's germline CDR1 is SGHVS and CDR2 FQNEAQ. The CDR3 length is 16 residues. V shed 2 bases and J shed 3 bases, with 16 bases lying between them. CDR3 DNA: TGTGCCAGCAGCTTATTGTCAGGGGCGCAGTACTATGGCTACACCTTC. Residues: CASSLLSGAQYYGYTF.

Written as DNA, the CDR3 is TGTGCCAGCGGCTCGGCCGGGATCCCCCACAATGAGCAGTTCTTC. Protein sequence: CASGSAGIPHNEQFF. This chain links TRBV7-3 with TRBJ2-1; TRBD2 is a possible D gene (5 bases). Trimming pared 8 bases from V and 5 bases from J, leaving 19 bases between. Germline V gives CDR1 SGHTA, CDR2 FQGTGA. This CDR3 region has 15 residues.

The chain recombines TRBV27 with TRBJ1-5; D possibly corresponds to TRBD1 (5 bases). CDR1 MNHEY and CDR2 SMNVEV come from the germline V gene (reference sequence). This CDR3 is 15 amino acids long. Trimming took off 7 bases at V and 0 bases at J, with 13 bases between the two ends. CDR3 loop: CASTETAYSNQPQHF. Written as DNA, the CDR3 is TGTGCCAGCACCGAGACAGCTTATAGCAATCAGCCCCAGCATTTT.

The chain has TRBV20-1 and TRBJ1-2; D remains unclear. Germline lookup yields CDR1 DFQATT and CDR2 SNEGSKA (reference sequence). Trimming left V 6 bases short and J 0 bases short, with 14 bases between. The length of the CDR3 is 14 residues. CDR3 in amino acids: CSARRQATNYGYTF. The CDR3, as DNA: TGCAGTGCCCGCCGGCAGGCTACTAACTATGGCTACACCTTC.

This chain links TRBV6-6 with TRBJ2-7, with 7 bases lining up with TRBD1. The CDR3 has 14 amino acids. Trimming cost V 7 bases and J 3 bases; bases outside gene matches: 9. In germline, CDR1 is MNHNY, CDR2 SVGAGI (reference sequence). CDR3 in amino acids: CASTKTGTVYEQYF. CDR3 nucleotides: TGTGCCAGCACGAAAACCGGGACAGTCTACGAGCAGTACTTC.

V and J are TRBV20-1 and TRBJ1-6; D is undetermined. The ends were cut back, 1 base at V and 0 bases at J, with 10 bases in the middle. CDR1 and CDR2 from the germline V gene are DFQATT and SNEGSKA (reference sequence). The CDR3 loop spans 16 amino acids. As DNA, the CDR3 is TGCAGTGCTAGAGTTATAGGCAGCTCCTATAATTCACCCCTCCACTTT. It encodes CSARVIGSSYNSPLHF.

This clonotype was detected a few times. CDR3 sequence: CSAFPPRLAGGREQYF. CDR3 bases: TGCAGTGCTTTCCCCCCCCGGCTAGCGGGAGGTAGGGAGCAGTACTTC. This chain links TRBV20-1 with TRBJ2-7; 11 bases match TRBD2. The CDR3 covers 16 residues. Germline trimming cut 5 bases from V and 7 bases from J; bases unmatched to any gene: 16. Germline CDR1 reads DFQATT; CDR2 reads SNEGSKA (reference sequence).

This clonotype was observed a handful of times. The rearrangement joins TRBV12-3 or TRBV12-4 to TRBJ1-2, with TRBD1 matching over 9 bases. After removal of 6 bases from V and 4 bases from J, the junction contained 6 bases not matched to a gene. The CDR3 loop spans 14 amino acids. This CDR3 reads CASRGTGTPYGYTF. CDR3 in DNA: TGTGCCAGCAGAGGGACAGGGACTCCCTATGGCTACACCTTC.

V gene TRBV20-1 combines with J gene TRBJ2-3; 10 nucleotides align to TRBD2. With 1 base clipped from V and 1 base from J, the junction kept 2 bases outside the gene matches. The CDR3 is 15 residues long. CDR1 is DFQATT and CDR2 is SNEGSKA in the germline V gene (reference sequence). The CDR3 bases are TGCAGTGCTAGAGGACTAGCGGGCCGCACAGATACGCAGTATTTT. It is translated as CSARGLAGRTDTQYF.

In this sample, this clonotype turned up a few times. V is TRBV12-3 or TRBV12-4 and J is TRBJ1-1; 7 bases align to TRBD1. The CDR3 loop spans 16 amino acids. The trim removed 7 bases at V and 0 bases at J, leaving 11 bases unmatched. CDR3 DNA sequence: TGTGCCAGCACCACGTCCAGGGGGGAGTTGAACACTGAAGCTTTCTTT. Residues: CASTTSRGELNTEAFF.

This chain uses TRBV7-9 with TRBJ2-7, with 10 bases lining up with TRBD1. This CDR3 has 13 residues. In germline, CDR1 is SEHNR, CDR2 FQNEAQ (reference sequence). Trimming removed 10 bases from V and 0 bases from J; junction bases left unmatched: 3. CDR3 in amino acids: CAIGDRGSYEQYF. CDR3 sequence (DNA): TGTGCCATCGGGGACAGGGGCTCCTACGAGCAGTACTTC.

The CDR3 is CASSFRGVTYEQYF. The CDR3 region has the DNA TGCGCCAGCAGCTTCAGGGGGGTGACCTACGAGCAGTACTTC. The chain joins TRBV5-1 to TRBJ2-5, with D maybe TRBD1 (7 bases). The closer fit of TRBJ2-7 to the DNA end suggests the J call may be wrong. Germline CDR1 and CDR2: SGHRS and YFSETQ. CDR3 length: 14 residues.

The chain joins TRBV2 to TRBJ1-2; D may be TRBD1 (5 bases). V was clipped by 0 bases and J by 7 bases, with 9 bases between them. CDR1 SNHLY and CDR2 FYNNEI come from the germline V gene. This CDR3 is built from 13 residues. For the CDR3, the DNA is TGTGCCAGCAGTGAAGCCACAGGTTTTGGCTACACCTTC. Amino acid sequence: CASSEATGFGYTF.

The CDR3 nucleotides are TGCAGTGCTAGAGGGGGTAGCGGGAACAATGAGCAGTTCTTC. It encodes CSARGGSGNNEQFF. J is TRBJ2-1 and V is TRBV20-1; 8 bases agree with TRBD2. The CDR3 consists of 14 residues. V gave up 1 base and J gave up 5 bases; unmatched junction bases: 4. CDR1 DFQATT and CDR2 SNEGSKA come from the germline V gene (reference sequence).

The V gene is TRBV12-3 or TRBV12-4, the J gene TRBJ1-2, with unresolved D. This CDR3 has 13 residues. V lost 4 bases and J lost 7, with 13 bases in between. CDR3 bases: TGTGCCAGCAGTTCCGGGCCCGTGGGTGGCTACACCTTC. Translated, it gives CASSSGPVGGYTF.

The chain has TRBV24-1 and TRBJ2-1, with D possibly matching TRBD2 (6 bases). The CDR3 covers 16 residues. V was clipped by 4 bases and J by 9 bases, with 21 bases between them. Germline V gene sequence: CDR1 KGHDR, CDR2 SFDVKD. The CDR3 loop reads CATSDGGVGTYIEQFF. Written as DNA, the CDR3 is TGTGCCACCAGTGACGGAGGAGTTGGGACTTATATTGAGCAGTTCTTC.

This clonotype was detected ten times or more. The chain recombines TRBV7-2 with TRBJ2-5; 12 nucleotides align to TRBD2. This CDR3 spans 17 amino acids. J gave up 0 bases and V 4 bases, and 6 bases lay outside the gene matches. Per germline, CDR1 SGHTA and CDR2 FQGNSA. In nucleotides, the CDR3 is TGTGCCAGCAGCTCCGGACTAGCGGGGATAAACCAAGAGACCCAGTACTTC. Protein: CASSSGLAGINQETQYF.

The chain links TRBV10-3 to TRBJ2-1, with 9 bases matching TRBD2. V trimming: 4 bases; J trimming: 4 bases; junction bases outside the gene matches: 2. Germline-derived CDR1 and CDR2 are ENHRY and SYGVKD. The CDR3 covers 14 residues. Here the CDR3 DNA reads TGTGCCATCAGTGTGACTAGCGGTTACAATGAGCAGTTCTTC. Amino acids: CAISVTSGYNEQFF.

The chain employs TRBV11-3 and TRBJ2-7, with TRBD2 as a possible D gene (5 bases). TRBJ2-4 explains the end of the DNA better; the J call may be wrong. The CDR3 sequence is 17 residues long. Germline V gene lookup returns CDR1 SGHNT and CDR2 YENEEA. The CDR3 loop reads CASSQTGWEQHGNIQYF. CDR3 DNA: TGTGCCAGCAGCCAGACGGGATGGGAGCAGCACGGAAACATTCAGTACTTC.

This clonotype was observed a single time. The CDR3 here is CASRPQWANEKLFF. For the CDR3, the DNA is TGTGCCAGCAGACCACAGTGGGCTAATGAAAAACTGTTTTTT. This rearrangement joins TRBV6-5 to TRBJ1-4; no clear D. CDR1 and CDR2 (germline): MNHEY, SVGAGI. The V end lost 6 bases, the J end lost 3 bases, and 11 bases lay between the germline ends. This CDR3 region has 14 residues.

This clonotype was observed a few times. The chain combines TRBV2 with TRBJ2-4; tentative D call: TRBD1 (6 bases). TRBJ2-7 explains the end of the DNA better; the J call may be wrong. The CDR3 runs to 12 residues. Germline CDR1 and CDR2: SNHLY and FYNNEI. The CDR3 loop is CASAEQGYEQYF. The CDR3 DNA is TGTGCCAGCGCCGAACAGGGCTACGAGCAGTACTTC.

This sequence joins TRBV20-1 and TRBJ2-3, with 7 nucleotides matching TRBD1. The CDR3 totals 15 residues. V was clipped by 4 bases and J by 4 bases; unmatched bases: 11. Per the germline V gene, CDR1 is DFQATT and CDR2 is SNEGSKA (reference sequence). Here the CDR3 DNA reads TGCAGTGCTACCCGGTCGACAGGGATATCAGATACGCAGTATTTT. Amino acids: CSATRSTGISDTQYF.

The chain is built from TRBV3-1 and TRBJ2-1; 8 positions agree with TRBD2. Germline CDR1 LGHDT, CDR2 YNNKEL (reference sequence). After removal of 5 bases from V and 5 bases from J, the junction contained 8 bases not matched to a gene. CDR3 length: 15 amino acids. Here the CDR3 DNA reads TGTGCCAGCAGCTTACCGGGACTAGGCAACAATGAGCAGTTCTTC. Translated, it gives CASSLPGLGNNEQFF.

This clonotype came up a few times. The J gene is TRBJ2-4, the V gene TRBV28; the D gene is possibly TRBD2 (6 bases). The V and J ends lost 6 bases and 9 bases respectively, with 12 bases between them. Germline loops: CDR1 MDHEN, CDR2 SYDVKM. This CDR3 has 12 residues. CDR3 bases: TGTGCCAGCAGGAACGGAGCGGGCATTCAGTACTTC. It translates to CASRNGAGIQYF.

CDR3 in DNA: TGTGCCAGCAGCTTTTTTAGCGGACATGAGCAGTTCTTC. This sequence encodes CASSFFSGHEQFF. The chain employs TRBV7-6 and TRBJ2-1; tentative D call: TRBD2 (6 bases). The length of the CDR3 is 13 residues. Germline CDR1 and CDR2: SGHVS and FNYEAQ. The V and J ends lost 3 bases and 8 bases respectively, with 11 bases between them.

This clonotype was recorded a few times. In DNA, the CDR3 is TGTGCCAGCAGCTCAACCGACGGACTCCTGCGGGCCAACGTCCTGACTTTC. Its translation: CASSSTDGLLRANVLTF. The gene calls are TRBV7-9 and TRBJ2-6; D perhaps matches TRBD2 (5 bases). The CDR3 is made up of 17 amino acids. CDR1 SEHNR and CDR2 FQNEAQ come from the germline V gene (reference sequence). V lost 4 bases to trimming and J lost 5 bases, with 18 bases between them.

In its sample, this clonotype was seen a few times. The chain is built from TRBV5-1 and TRBJ2-1; D gene ambiguous. Germline V gives CDR1 SGHRS, CDR2 YFSETQ. The V end was cut by 0 bases, the J end by 3 bases, with 13 bases between. The CDR3 extends over 16 amino acids. Written as DNA, the CDR3 is TGCGCCAGCAGCTTGGCCCCTATAAGTTTCTACAATGAGCAGTTCTTC. The encoded protein is CASSLAPISFYNEQFF. Full variable domain (remainder filled in from reference TRBV5-1 and TRBJ2-1): KAGVTQTPRYLIKTRGQQVTLSCSPISGHRSVSWYQQTPGQGLQFLFEYFSETQRNKGNFPGRFSGRQFSNSRSEMNVSTLELGDSALYLCASSLAPISFYNEQFFGPGTRLTVL.

This clonotype showed up just once. The chain uses TRBV5-6 and TRBJ2-3, with 9 bases that match TRBD2. This CDR3 is built from 17 residues. Unmatched junction bases numbered 9, after V lost 1 base and J lost 3 bases. The V gene's germline CDR1 is SGHDT and CDR2 YYEEEE. The CDR3 is CASSLRSAGGPTDTQYF. The CDR3 region has the DNA TGTGCCAGCAGCTTGCGGTCCGCGGGAGGGCCTACAGATACGCAGTATTTT.

This chain connects TRBV7-2 to TRBJ1-6; D is uncertain. The germline CDR1 and CDR2 sequences are SGHTA and FQGNSA. CDR3 length: 15 amino acids. Between the trimmed V and J ends, which lost 3 bases and 9 bases, there was a span of 15 bases. As DNA, the CDR3 is TGTGCCAGCAGCTTTTTTGGGAAATCGGGTTCACCCCTCCACTTT. Translated: CASSFFGKSGSPLHF.

This clonotype appeared a few times. The chain employs TRBV5-1 and TRBJ2-5; D might be TRBD2 (5 bases). This CDR3 is 16 amino acids long. V was cut by 7 bases and J by 1 base, with 20 bases left in between. Germline V gives CDR1 SGHRS, CDR2 YFSETQ. In DNA form, the CDR3 reads TGCGCCAGCGCGCCCCCCCTGGGTAGCGCCCAAGAGACCCAGTACTTC. Amino acid sequence: CASAPPLGSAQETQYF.